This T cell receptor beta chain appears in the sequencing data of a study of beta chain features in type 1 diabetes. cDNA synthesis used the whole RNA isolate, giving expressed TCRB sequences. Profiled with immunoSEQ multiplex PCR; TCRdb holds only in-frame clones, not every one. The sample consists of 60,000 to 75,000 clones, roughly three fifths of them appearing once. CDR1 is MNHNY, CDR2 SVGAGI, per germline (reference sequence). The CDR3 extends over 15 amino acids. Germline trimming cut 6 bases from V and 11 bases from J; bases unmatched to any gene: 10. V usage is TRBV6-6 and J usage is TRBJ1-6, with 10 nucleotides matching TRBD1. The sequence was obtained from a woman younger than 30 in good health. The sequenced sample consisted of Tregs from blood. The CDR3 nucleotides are TGTGCCAGCAGACAATCCCGGGACAGGGGAACACCCCTCCACTTT. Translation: CASRQSRDRGTPLHF.